A selection of T cell receptor beta chains follows, all from one sample in a study of CD8 T cells in ankylosing spondylitis. TCRdb ran MiXCR on the 5' RACE reads and lists one entry per CDR3 protein. The sample has around 230,000 distinct CDR3 sequences, roughly 8.2% seen once. Sequencing was done on a sample of blood, either unsorted or a sorted T cell fraction (not recorded which). The origin of the receptors is a female donor with ankylosing spondylitis or in good health (not recorded which). Both conserved end residues are part of each CDR3. Each record gives: clone size, D gene, V gene, J gene, CDR3 protein, CDR3 DNA. The D gene is left open where the match is weak. Only part of the rows carry a size: once, few, many, or a class if the clone is expanded.

clone_size: many; d_call: .; v_call: TRBV28; j_call: TRBJ1-1; cdr3_aa: CASSFARVKAFF; cdr3_nt: TGTGCCAGCAGTTTCGCGAGGGTTAAAGCTTTCTTT
clone_size: few; d_call: .; v_call: TRBV7-2; j_call: TRBJ1-5; cdr3_aa: CASSLAQGSSNQPQHF; cdr3_nt: TGTGCCAGCAGCTTAGCGCAGGGGTCTAGCAATCAGCCCCAGCATTTT
clone_size: few; d_call: TRBD1; v_call: TRBV20-1; j_call: TRBJ1-2; cdr3_aa: CSARDGGTGGSRYGYTF; cdr3_nt: TGCAGTGCTAGAGATGGGGGGACAGGGGGCTCCCGTTACGGCTACACCTTC
clone_size: .; d_call: .; v_call: TRBV29-1; j_call: TRBJ2-1; cdr3_aa: CSVEGMISNEQFF; cdr3_nt: TGCAGCGTTGAAGGTATGATCAGCAATGAGCAGTTCTTC
clone_size: many; d_call: .; v_call: TRBV20-1; j_call: TRBJ2-5; cdr3_aa: CSAQASEETQYF; cdr3_nt: TGCAGTGCTCAAGCGTCCGAAGAGACCCAGTACTTC
clone_size: many; d_call: TRBD2; v_call: TRBV6-5; j_call: TRBJ2-7; cdr3_aa: CASSYSIAGGLVYEQYF; cdr3_nt: TGTGCCAGCAGTTACTCGATTGCGGGAGGATTAGTTTACGAGCAGTACTTC
clone_size: many; d_call: TRBD2; v_call: TRBV20-1; j_call: TRBJ2-1; cdr3_aa: CSAESGSHPYNEQFF; cdr3_nt: TGCAGTGCTGAAAGCGGGAGCCATCCCTACAATGAGCAGTTCTTC
clone_size: few; d_call: .; v_call: TRBV30; j_call: TRBJ2-1; cdr3_aa: CACPGPNNEQFF; cdr3_nt: TGTGCCTGTCCGGGACCAAACAATGAGCAGTTCTTC
clone_size: .; d_call: TRBD1; v_call: TRBV29-1; j_call: TRBJ2-6; cdr3_aa: CSVRTGTGSVLTF; cdr3_nt: TGCAGCGTGAGGACCGGGACAGGGAGCGTCCTGACTTTC
clone_size: few; d_call: TRBD1; v_call: TRBV20-1; j_call: TRBJ2-5; cdr3_aa: CSAGPRGRGGGIETQYF; cdr3_nt: TGCAGTGCCGGCCCCAGGGGGCGCGGAGGGGGAATAGAGACCCAGTACTTC
clone_size: many; d_call: .; v_call: TRBV2; j_call: TRBJ1-1; cdr3_aa: CASSVGGGMNTEAFF; cdr3_nt: TGTGCCAGCAGTGTAGGGGGAGGCATGAACACTGAAGCTTTCTTT
clone_size: many; d_call: .; v_call: TRBV7-2; j_call: TRBJ2-2; cdr3_aa: CANRASNTGELFF; cdr3_nt: TGTGCCAACAGAGCTTCGAACACCGGGGAGCTGTTTTTT
clone_size: many; d_call: .; v_call: TRBV27; j_call: TRBJ2-2; cdr3_aa: CASSFGGFFTRANTGELFF; cdr3_nt: TGTGCCAGCAGTTTTGGGGGATTTTTCACTCGCGCGAACACCGGGGAGCTGTTTTTT
clone_size: many; d_call: TRBD1; v_call: TRBV20-1; j_call: TRBJ1-1; cdr3_aa: CSAREGRGTPEAFF; cdr3_nt: TGCAGTGCTAGAGAGGGCAGGGGGACTCCTGAAGCTTTCTTT
clone_size: .; d_call: TRBD2; v_call: TRBV10-3; j_call: TRBJ2-3; cdr3_aa: CAIKREGADTQYF; cdr3_nt: TGTGCCATCAAGCGGGAGGGCGCAGATACGCAGTATTTT
clone_size: few; d_call: TRBD1; v_call: TRBV6-1; j_call: TRBJ2-1; cdr3_aa: CASTRGTGHSSYNEQFF; cdr3_nt: TGTGCCAGCACTCGCGGGACAGGCCATAGCTCCTACAATGAGCAGTTCTTC
clone_size: many; d_call: .; v_call: TRBV7-2; j_call: TRBJ1-2; cdr3_aa: CASRPRETGGYTF; cdr3_nt: TGTGCCAGCAGACCCCGGGAGACCGGTGGCTACACCTTC
clone_size: many; d_call: .; v_call: TRBV20-1; j_call: TRBJ2-5; cdr3_aa: CSARRGSRSETQYF; cdr3_nt: TGCAGTGCTAGAAGGGGGAGTAGGTCGGAGACCCAGTACTTC
clone_size: few; d_call: TRBD2; v_call: TRBV6-2/TRBV6-3; j_call: TRBJ2-1; cdr3_aa: CASSPPPLLAGEGNEQFF; cdr3_nt: TGTGCCAGCAGTCCCCCCCCCTTACTAGCGGGAGAGGGAAATGAGCAGTTCTTC
clone_size: many; d_call: TRBD2; v_call: TRBV6-5; j_call: TRBJ2-7; cdr3_aa: CASSYQRASGGVSYEQYF; cdr3_nt: TGTGCCAGCAGTTACCAGCGAGCCTCGGGAGGGGTTTCCTACGAGCAGTACTTC
clone_size: many; d_call: .; v_call: TRBV18; j_call: TRBJ2-3; cdr3_aa: CASSPPGDTQYF; cdr3_nt: TGTGCCAGCTCACCACCGGGAGATACGCAGTATTTT
clone_size: many; d_call: TRBD1; v_call: TRBV11-1; j_call: TRBJ1-1; cdr3_aa: CASINSRDRLNTEAFF; cdr3_nt: TGTGCCAGCATCAATTCCCGGGACAGGCTGAACACTGAAGCTTTCTTT
clone_size: many; d_call: .; v_call: TRBV29-1; j_call: TRBJ2-5; cdr3_aa: CSVGRGQETQYF; cdr3_nt: TGCAGCGTGGGACGGGGACAAGAGACCCAGTACTTC
clone_size: many; d_call: .; v_call: TRBV7-2; j_call: TRBJ2-1; cdr3_aa: CASRPRPVINEQFF; cdr3_nt: TGTGCCAGCAGGCCCCGTCCTGTTATAAATGAGCAGTTCTTC
clone_size: many; d_call: .; v_call: TRBV5-1; j_call: TRBJ2-1; cdr3_aa: CASSPRDSLYNEQFF; cdr3_nt: TGCGCCAGCAGCCCCCGGGACTCGCTCTACAATGAGCAGTTCTTC
clone_size: many; d_call: .; v_call: TRBV6-6; j_call: TRBJ2-1; cdr3_aa: CASTRTGVNEQFF; cdr3_nt: TGTGCCAGCACTAGGACGGGAGTCAATGAGCAGTTCTTC
clone_size: many; d_call: .; v_call: TRBV6-2/TRBV6-3; j_call: TRBJ2-6; cdr3_aa: CASRSGANVLTF; cdr3_nt: TGTGCCAGCAGATCTGGGGCCAACGTCCTGACTTTC
clone_size: many; d_call: .; v_call: TRBV7-8; j_call: TRBJ1-1; cdr3_aa: CASSLVLEEARGRRDTEAFF; cdr3_nt: TGTGCCAGCAGCTTAGTTCTCGAGGAGGCTAGGGGCCGACGCGACACTGAAGCTTTCTTT
clone_size: many; d_call: TRBD1; v_call: TRBV6-1; j_call: TRBJ2-7; cdr3_aa: CASSRGDRRTYEQYF; cdr3_nt: TGTGCCAGCAGTCGAGGGGACAGGAGGACCTACGAGCAGTACTTC
clone_size: many; d_call: TRBD1; v_call: TRBV24-1; j_call: TRBJ2-2; cdr3_aa: CATSDRGTNTGELFF; cdr3_nt: TGTGCCACCAGTGACAGGGGGACGAACACCGGGGAGCTGTTTTTT
clone_size: many; d_call: .; v_call: TRBV5-6; j_call: TRBJ2-5; cdr3_aa: CASSSAGTEGETQYF; cdr3_nt: TGTGCCAGCAGCTCGGCCGGGACGGAGGGAGAGACCCAGTACTTC
clone_size: few; d_call: TRBD2; v_call: TRBV7-9; j_call: TRBJ2-1; cdr3_aa: CASSSTGERGFYNEQFF; cdr3_nt: TGTGCCAGCAGCTCCACGGGGGAGCGGGGTTTCTACAATGAGCAGTTCTTC
clone_size: many; d_call: TRBD2; v_call: TRBV20-1; j_call: TRBJ2-1; cdr3_aa: CSARGLADNEQFF; cdr3_nt: TGCAGTGCTAGGGGACTAGCGGACAATGAGCAGTTCTTC
clone_size: many; d_call: .; v_call: TRBV29-1; j_call: TRBJ1-1; cdr3_aa: CSAQLGTSSLNTEAFF; cdr3_nt: TGCAGCGCTCAACTCGGGACTTCGTCCTTGAACACTGAAGCTTTCTTT
clone_size: .; d_call: .; v_call: TRBV29-1; j_call: TRBJ1-2; cdr3_aa: CSAGDIPQYGYTF; cdr3_nt: TGCAGCGCCGGGGACATCCCCCAATATGGCTACACCTTC
clone_size: many; d_call: .; v_call: TRBV9; j_call: TRBJ2-5; cdr3_aa: CASSKPASETQYF; cdr3_nt: TGTGCCAGCAGCAAACCTGCCTCGGAGACCCAGTACTTC
clone_size: .; d_call: .; v_call: TRBV6-2/TRBV6-3; j_call: TRBJ2-1; cdr3_aa: CASSYDREKGASSYNEQFF; cdr3_nt: TGTGCCAGCAGTTATGATCGGGAGAAGGGGGCAAGCTCCTACAATGAGCAGTTCTTC
clone_size: many; d_call: .; v_call: TRBV20-1; j_call: TRBJ2-1; cdr3_aa: CSASLGDSNNEQFF; cdr3_nt: TGCAGTGCTAGTTTGGGAGACAGCAACAATGAGCAGTTCTTC
clone_size: many; d_call: TRBD2; v_call: TRBV6-6; j_call: TRBJ2-2; cdr3_aa: CASTGLAGGRTGELFF; cdr3_nt: TGTGCCAGCACCGGACTAGCGGGAGGGAGGACCGGGGAGCTGTTTTTT
clone_size: many; d_call: .; v_call: TRBV5-5; j_call: TRBJ1-2; cdr3_aa: CASSPSWAYGYTF; cdr3_nt: TGTGCCAGCAGCCCCAGCTGGGCCTATGGCTACACCTTC
clone_size: few; d_call: TRBD2; v_call: TRBV12-3/TRBV12-4; j_call: TRBJ2-2; cdr3_aa: CASNPSFAGVGGELFF; cdr3_nt: TGTGCCAGCAACCCCTCGTTCGCGGGAGTAGGCGGGGAGCTGTTTTTT
clone_size: few; d_call: .; v_call: TRBV10-3; j_call: TRBJ1-1; cdr3_aa: CAISDPGLLNTEAFF; cdr3_nt: TGTGCCATCAGTGACCCGGGACTTTTGAACACTGAAGCTTTCTTT
clone_size: .; d_call: TRBD1; v_call: TRBV5-1; j_call: TRBJ2-1; cdr3_aa: CASSTGGTNEQFF; cdr3_nt: TGCGCCAGCAGCACAGGGGGCACCAATGAGCAGTTCTTC
clone_size: few; d_call: TRBD2; v_call: TRBV30; j_call: TRBJ2-2; cdr3_aa: CAYGTAGGDTGELFF; cdr3_nt: TGTGCATATGGAACGGCGGGAGGGGACACCGGGGAGCTGTTTTTT
clone_size: few; d_call: TRBD2; v_call: TRBV19; j_call: TRBJ2-1; cdr3_aa: CATSGTSGSIRQFF; cdr3_nt: TGTGCCACCTCGGGGACTAGCGGATCGATCAGGCAGTTCTTC
clone_size: many; d_call: .; v_call: TRBV5-1; j_call: TRBJ2-7; cdr3_aa: CASSLGAGYEQYF; cdr3_nt: TGCGCCAGCAGCTTGGGAGCTGGTTACGAGCAGTACTTC
clone_size: many; d_call: .; v_call: TRBV10-2; j_call: TRBJ2-7; cdr3_aa: CAARGVSESVDEQYF; cdr3_nt: TGCGCCGCCAGAGGGGTCTCAGAGAGTGTGGACGAGCAGTACTTC
clone_size: few; d_call: .; v_call: TRBV4-1; j_call: TRBJ1-1; cdr3_aa: CASSQGQSGTEAFF; cdr3_nt: TGCGCCAGCAGCCAAGGACAGTCGGGAACTGAAGCTTTCTTT